This T cell receptor beta chain was obtained from a study of vaccination effects on CD4 cells after COVID-19. Turning to the study itself: Samples gathered post-vaccine arrived a median of 72 days past the second dose. General study points: Cross-reactivity toward common cold coronaviruses was confined to only 1 of 255 vaccine-induced clones in healthy vaccinees.

Libraries were prepared by immunoSEQ multiplex PCR; TCRdb keeps only in-frame clonotypes and omits some of them. The sample lists tens of thousands of clones, roughly 80% occurring once. Comments on this clone: Its antigen remains unidentified.

The ViraFEST assay expanded antigen-specific CD4+ T cells with viral peptide pools before sequencing. Researchers isolated CD4+ T cells once approximately eleven days of culture had elapsed. Two doses of BNT162b2 or mRNA-1273 vaccine were administered to participants. Germline CDR1 is MNHEY and CDR2 is SMNVEV (reference sequence). This CDR3 contains 12 residues. With 6 bases removed from V and 9 bases from J, the gap between germline ends came to 12 bases. The chain is built from TRBV27 and TRBJ2-1; D perhaps matches TRBD2 (6 bases). Sequenced here: CD4+ T cells from PBMCs cultured with HCoV-OC43 spike peptides, sampled after COVID-19 vaccination. Specified subset: HCoV-OC43 spike overlapping peptide pool stimulation. This receptor was identified in a human donor who received a COVID-19 vaccine. CDR3 region: CASSGLRLEQFF. Written as DNA, the CDR3 is TGTGCCAGCAGCGGACTACGGCTTGAGCAGTTCTTC.